The 9 T cell receptor beta chains in this list originate from one sample, sequenced in a study of T cells in tuberculosis. The method was immunoSEQ multiplex PCR; TCRdb's version includes in-frame clones alone and lacks a portion of them. In the table there are about 36,000 clones, 93% of which are singletons. The sequencing input was PBMCs. The receptors stem from a donor between 10 and 35 years old with latent tuberculosis or without tuberculosis infection.

The chain is built from TRBV5-5 and TRBJ1-2, with TRBD1 matching over 7 bases. CDR1 and CDR2 (germline): SGHKS, YYEKEE (reference sequence). CDR3 length equals 14 residues. After removal of 6 bases from V and 6 bases from J, the junction contained 11 bases not matched to a gene. As DNA, the CDR3 is TGTGCCAGCATCCAACTTGGACAGGTTCATGGCTACACCTTC. Protein product: CASIQLGQVHGYTF. Combining the CDR3 with reference TRBV5-5 and TRBJ1-2 gives the whole variable domain DAGVTQSPTHLIKTRGQQVTLRCSPISGHKSVSWYQQVLGQGPQFIFQYYEKEERGRGNFPDRFSARQFPNYSSELNVNALLLGDSALYLCASIQLGQVHGYTFGSGTRLTVV.

The rearrangement links TRBV27 to TRBJ2-3; D is undetermined. This CDR3 is 13 amino acids long. With 4 bases removed from V and 2 bases from J, the gap between germline ends came to 7 bases. Germline CDR1 is MNHEY and CDR2 is SMNVEV (reference sequence). The CDR3 reads CASSWIATDTQYF. DNA of the CDR3: TGTGCCAGCAGTTGGATAGCCACAGATACGCAGTATTTT.

The chain is built from TRBV6-1 and TRBJ2-5; D might be TRBD2 (6 bases). The CDR3 contains 16 residues. With 1 base removed from V and 4 bases from J, the gap between germline ends came to 16 bases. CDR1 and CDR2 (germline): MNHNS, SASEGT. Written as DNA, the CDR3 is TGTGCCAGCAGTGAAGAAATTGGTGAGGGAGGAGAGACCCAGTACTTC. It is translated as CASSEEIGEGGETQYF.

J is TRBJ1-1 and V is TRBV5-1; tentatively, D is TRBD1 (6 bases). Trimming stripped 4 bases from V and 4 bases from J, with 17 bases between. The CDR3 has 15 amino acids. The V gene's germline CDR1 is SGHRS and CDR2 YFSETQ. The CDR3 nucleotides read TGCGCCAGCAGCCCCGGGACATCAGATAGCACTGAAGCTTTCTTT. This codes for CASSPGTSDSTEAFF.

This chain links TRBV5-6 with TRBJ1-2; D may be TRBD1 (6 bases). Germline V CDR1 and CDR2: SGHDT, YYEEEE. The CDR3 runs to 14 residues. V was cut by 0 bases and J by 4 bases, with 10 bases left in between. In DNA, the CDR3 is TGTGCCAGCAGCTTGGGACAGGACCCCTATGGCTACACCTTC. Protein product: CASSLGQDPYGYTF.

The rearrangement joins TRBV7-2 to TRBJ2-2; D is uncertain. Trimming took off 1 base at V and 6 bases at J, with 9 bases between the two ends. The CDR3 has 14 residues. The germline V gene encodes CDR1 SGHTA and CDR2 FQGNSA. As DNA, the CDR3 is TGTGCCAGCAGCTTAGTAGTATTGGCCGGGGAGCTGTTTTTT. Amino acid sequence: CASSLVVLAGELFF.

The chain has TRBV7-2 and TRBJ1-2; no reliable D call. The CDR3 runs to 14 residues. V gave up 5 bases and J gave up 4 bases, with 14 bases separating them. CDR1 is SGHTA and CDR2 is FQGNSA in the germline V gene. The CDR3 nucleotides are TGTGCCAGCAGCCCCACCGAGGACTCCTATGGCTACACCTTC. Protein: CASSPTEDSYGYTF.

The chain recombines TRBV9 with TRBJ1-6; D is undetermined. The CDR3 consists of 16 residues. CDR1 is SGDLS and CDR2 is YYNGEE in the germline V gene. Trimming removed 0 bases at V and 8 bases at J, with 15 bases between. The CDR3 is CASSVGAQVQYSPLHF. CDR3 coding DNA: TGTGCCAGCAGCGTAGGAGCCCAGGTCCAATATTCACCCCTCCACTTT.

This clone showed up just once. The chain is built from TRBV30 and TRBJ2-1, with 7 bases aligning to TRBD2. Germline assignment: CDR1 GTSNPN and CDR2 SVGIG (reference sequence). The V segment lost 2 bases and the J segment 0 bases; nucleotides outside the gene matches: 7. CDR3 length equals 16 residues. The CDR3 nucleotides are TGTGCCTGGAGTACCCGGACTAGGAGCTCCTACAATGAGCAGTTCTTC. Translated: CAWSTRTRSSYNEQFF.